The clone carrying this T cell receptor (beta chain) was observed many times. Template material for amplifying TCR beta CDR3 regions consisted of RNA transcripts. Carried out on the TCR CDR3, a first-round RT-PCR used the HTBI primer set. TCRdb recomputed calls from the multiplex PCR reads with MiXCR, one row per CDR3 protein. The table records about 560,000 distinct CDR3 sequences, 15% to 20% of them present only once. Uncontrolled infection, other autoimmune disease, pregnancy or lactation barred patients from enrollment. The V gene lost 8 bases and the J gene lost 6 bases, with 9 bases spanning the gap. The CDR3 runs to 11 residues. Germline V gene lookup returns CDR1 SGHNT and CDR2 YENEEA. The data stem from a study of T cells in Graves' hyperthyroidism and ophthalmopathy.

The clonotype comes from a woman between 18 and 29 years old with Graves' hyperthyroidism. The source material was blood. The genes are TRBV11-3 and TRBJ2-3, with D unresolved. CDR3 nucleotide sequence: TGTGCCAGCCGGCGCAGGGATACGCAGTATTTT. This sequence encodes CASRRRDTQYF.